The source of this T cell receptor beta chain is a study of T cells after yellow fever vaccination. The V gene lost 4 bases and the J gene lost 6 bases, with 13 bases spanning the gap. Per the germline V gene, CDR1 is LGHDT and CDR2 is YNNKEL (reference sequence). The CDR3 is 14 amino acids. TCRdb fed the 5' RACE reads into MiXCR, producing one record per CDR3 protein. This sample has about 360,000 distinct CDR3 sequences, with about 6% found just once. There are many counts of this clonotype. The chain is built from TRBV3-1 and TRBJ2-1; a weak D match, TRBD2 (5 bases). This receptor was identified in a man in his thirties or forties who received the YFV17D yellow fever vaccine. Material: PBMCs, obtained 5 days after the yellow fever booster vaccination. CDR3 DNA: TGTGCCAGCAGCCCACCGGGGTGGGGCAATGAGCAGTTCTTC. It encodes CASSPPGWGNEQFF.